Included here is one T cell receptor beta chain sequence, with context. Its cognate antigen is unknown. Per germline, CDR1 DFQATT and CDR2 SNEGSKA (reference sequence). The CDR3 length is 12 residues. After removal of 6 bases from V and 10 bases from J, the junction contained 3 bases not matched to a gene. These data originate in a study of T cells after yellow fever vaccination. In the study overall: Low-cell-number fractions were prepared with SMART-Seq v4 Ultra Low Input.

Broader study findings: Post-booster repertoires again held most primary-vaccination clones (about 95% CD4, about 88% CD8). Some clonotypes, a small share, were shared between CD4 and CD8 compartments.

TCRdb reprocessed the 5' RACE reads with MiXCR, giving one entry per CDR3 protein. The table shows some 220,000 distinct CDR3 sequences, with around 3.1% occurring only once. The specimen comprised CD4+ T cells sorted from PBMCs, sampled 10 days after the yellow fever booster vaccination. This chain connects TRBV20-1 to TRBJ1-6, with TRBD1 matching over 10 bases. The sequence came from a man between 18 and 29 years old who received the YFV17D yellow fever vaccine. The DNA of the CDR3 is TGCAGTGCGGACAGGGGGGAGTCACCCCTCCACTTT. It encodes CSADRGESPLHF.